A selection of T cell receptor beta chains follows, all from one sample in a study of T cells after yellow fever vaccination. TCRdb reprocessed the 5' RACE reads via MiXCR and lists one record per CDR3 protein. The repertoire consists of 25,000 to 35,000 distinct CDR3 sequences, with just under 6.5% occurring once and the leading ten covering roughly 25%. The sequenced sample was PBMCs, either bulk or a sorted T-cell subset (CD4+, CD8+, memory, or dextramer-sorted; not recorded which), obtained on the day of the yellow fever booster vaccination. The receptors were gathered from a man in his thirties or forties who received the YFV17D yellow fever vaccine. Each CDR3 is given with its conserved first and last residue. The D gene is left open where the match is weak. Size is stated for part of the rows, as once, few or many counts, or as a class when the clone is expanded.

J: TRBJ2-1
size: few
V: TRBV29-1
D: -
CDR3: CSARTASYNEQFF
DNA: TGCAGCGCTAGGACAGCCTCCTACAATGAGCAGTTCTTC

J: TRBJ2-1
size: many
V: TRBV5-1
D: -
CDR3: CASREPGANEQFF
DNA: TGCGCCAGCAGGGAGCCGGGAGCCAATGAGCAGTTCTTC

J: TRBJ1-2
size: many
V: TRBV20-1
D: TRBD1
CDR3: CSADAGRGAYGYTF
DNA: TGCAGTGCCGACGCGGGCAGGGGGGCCTATGGCTACACCTTC

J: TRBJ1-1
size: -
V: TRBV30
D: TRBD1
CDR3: CAWKRTGLQGTEAFF
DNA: TGTGCCTGGAAAAGGACAGGGCTTCAGGGCACTGAAGCTTTCTTT

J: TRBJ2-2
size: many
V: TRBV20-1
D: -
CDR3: CSAWGTGELFF
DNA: TGCAGTGCTTGGGGCACCGGGGAGCTGTTTTTT

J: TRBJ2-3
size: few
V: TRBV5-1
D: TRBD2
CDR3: CASSHGELAGVGTQYF
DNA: TGCGCCAGCAGCCATGGAGAGTTAGCGGGAGTAGGTACGCAGTATTTT

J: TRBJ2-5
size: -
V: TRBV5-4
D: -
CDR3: CASSPSTQETQYF
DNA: TGTGCCAGCAGCCCGTCCACGCAAGAGACCCAGTACTTC

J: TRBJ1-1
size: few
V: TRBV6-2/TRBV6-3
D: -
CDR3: CASSWTSTEAFF
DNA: TGTGCCAGCAGTTGGACGAGCACTGAAGCTTTCTTT

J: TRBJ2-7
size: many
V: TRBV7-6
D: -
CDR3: CASSPETTGTYEQYF
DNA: TGTGCCAGCAGCCCAGAAACAACAGGGACCTACGAGCAGTACTTC

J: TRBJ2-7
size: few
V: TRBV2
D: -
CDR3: CAGRQDSYEQYF
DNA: TGTGCCGGAAGACAGGACTCCTACGAGCAGTACTTC

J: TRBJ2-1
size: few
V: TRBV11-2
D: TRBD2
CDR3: CASVGLAGVRYEQFF
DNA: TGTGCCAGCGTCGGACTAGCGGGAGTACGGTATGAGCAGTTCTTC

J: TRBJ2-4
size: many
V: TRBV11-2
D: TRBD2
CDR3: CASGPGLAIDIQYF
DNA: TGTGCCAGCGGACCTGGACTAGCTATAGACATTCAGTACTTC

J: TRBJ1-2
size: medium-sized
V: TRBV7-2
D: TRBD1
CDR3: CASSPRSQGDGGYTF
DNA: TGTGCCAGCAGCCCCCGGTCGCAGGGGGACGGTGGCTACACCTTC

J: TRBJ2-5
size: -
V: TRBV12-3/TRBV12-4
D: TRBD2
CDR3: CASSFGSSGGETQYF
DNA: TGTGCCAGCAGTTTTGGTTCTAGCGGGGGCGAGACCCAGTACTTC

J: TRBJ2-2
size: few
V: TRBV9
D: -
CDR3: CASSENGDWTGELFF
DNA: TGTGCCAGCAGCGAGAACGGGGATTGGACCGGGGAGCTGTTTTTT

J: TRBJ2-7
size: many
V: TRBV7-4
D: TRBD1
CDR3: CASSGLQGISYEQYF
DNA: TGTGCCAGCAGCGGGTTACAGGGGATTTCCTACGAGCAGTACTTC

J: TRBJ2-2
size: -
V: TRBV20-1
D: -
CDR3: CSALPVEGYTGELFF
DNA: TGCAGTGCGCTCCCTGTGGAGGGGTACACCGGGGAGCTGTTTTTT

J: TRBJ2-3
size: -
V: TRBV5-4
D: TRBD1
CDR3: CASSWTGTTDTQYF
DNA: TGTGCCAGCAGCTGGACAGGGACCACAGATACGCAGTATTTT

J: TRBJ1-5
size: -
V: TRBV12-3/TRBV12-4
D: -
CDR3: CASSLGGRAQPQHF
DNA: TGTGCCAGCAGTTTAGGGGGGCGGGCTCAGCCCCAGCATTTT

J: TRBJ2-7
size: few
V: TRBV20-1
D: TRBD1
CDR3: CSANRPTGGGYEQYF
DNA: TGCAGTGCCAACCGACCCACAGGGGGCGGCTACGAGCAGTACTTC

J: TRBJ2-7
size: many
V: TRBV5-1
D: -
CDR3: CASSLVQGSIEQYF
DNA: TGCGCCAGCAGCTTGGTTCAGGGGAGCATCGAGCAGTACTTC

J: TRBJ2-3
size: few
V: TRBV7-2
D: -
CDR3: CASSRLQGTADTQYF
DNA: TGTGCCAGCAGCAGGCTGCAGGGGACGGCAGATACGCAGTATTTT

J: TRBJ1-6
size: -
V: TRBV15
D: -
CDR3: CATSSDNTGSYNSPLHF
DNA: TGTGCCACCAGCAGTGATAATACAGGGTCCTATAATTCACCCCTCCACTTT

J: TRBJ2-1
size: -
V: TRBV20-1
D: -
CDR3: CSASAGPLLNEQFF
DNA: TGCAGTGCTAGCGCGGGACCTCTTTTGAATGAGCAGTTCTTC

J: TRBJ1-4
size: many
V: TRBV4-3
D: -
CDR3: CASSQDGRSNEKLFF
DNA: TGCGCCAGCAGCCAAGATGGGCGGTCTAATGAAAAACTGTTTTTT

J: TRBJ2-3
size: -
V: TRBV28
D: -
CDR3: CASSPLLGTQYF
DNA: TGTGCCAGCAGTCCCCTCTTGGGTACGCAGTATTTT

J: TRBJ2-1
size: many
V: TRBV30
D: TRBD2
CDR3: CARGTSGSIYNEQFF
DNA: TGTGCCCGTGGGACTAGCGGGAGTATTTACAATGAGCAGTTCTTC

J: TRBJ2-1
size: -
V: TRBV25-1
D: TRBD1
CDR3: CASRDGTGNVGEQFF
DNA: TGTGCCAGCCGTGATGGGACAGGGAACGTGGGTGAGCAGTTCTTC

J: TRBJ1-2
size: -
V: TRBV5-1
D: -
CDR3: CASSQEGDYGYTF
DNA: TGCGCCAGCAGCCAAGAAGGTGACTATGGCTACACCTTC

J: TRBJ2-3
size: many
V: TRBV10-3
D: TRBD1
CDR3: CAIGSGQGSTDTQYF
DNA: TGTGCCATCGGCTCGGGACAGGGTAGCACAGATACGCAGTATTTT

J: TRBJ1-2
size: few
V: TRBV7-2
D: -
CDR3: CASSLEAGYGYTF
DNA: TGTGCCAGCAGCTTAGAGGCAGGCTATGGCTACACCTTC

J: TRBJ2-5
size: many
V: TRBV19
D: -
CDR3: CASAGQVNQETQYF
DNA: TGTGCCAGCGCCGGACAAGTGAACCAAGAGACCCAGTACTTC

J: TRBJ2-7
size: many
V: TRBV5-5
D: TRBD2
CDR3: CASRPGGPSSYEQYF
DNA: TGTGCCAGCAGGCCGGGGGGGCCAAGCTCCTACGAGCAGTACTTC

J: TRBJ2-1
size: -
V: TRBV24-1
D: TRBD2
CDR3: CATSDPGLAMRGNEQFF
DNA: TGTGCCACCAGTGACCCCGGACTAGCGATGCGGGGCAATGAGCAGTTCTTC

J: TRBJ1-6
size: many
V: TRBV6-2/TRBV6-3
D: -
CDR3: CASSPGSGNSPLHF
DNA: TGTGCCAGCAGTCCGGGGTCAGGGAATTCACCCCTCCACTTT

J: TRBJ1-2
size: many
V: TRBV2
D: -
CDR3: CASRITENGYTF
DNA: TGTGCCAGCAGGATAACAGAGAATGGCTACACCTTC

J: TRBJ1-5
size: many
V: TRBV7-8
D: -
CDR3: CASSLGGRYSNQPQHF
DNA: TGTGCCAGCAGCTTAGGCGGACGGTATAGCAATCAGCCCCAGCATTTT

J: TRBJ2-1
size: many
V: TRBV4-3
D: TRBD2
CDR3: CASSQVGGKGYEQFF
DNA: TGCGCCAGCAGCCAAGTGGGAGGGAAAGGCTATGAGCAGTTCTTC